The 13 T cell receptor beta chains below all came from one sample that was sequenced in a study of shared clonotypes between healthy human individuals. Repertoires were generated with immunoSEQ multiplex PCR, while TCRdb's copy carries only in-frame clones and drops some. The sample lists about 2 million clones, 90% to 95% occurring once. Material for sequencing was naive CD4+ T cells sorted from blood. Indicated subset: CD45RA+ positively selected. These receptors were obtained from a man aged 18 to 29 in good health.

The chain joins TRBV9 to TRBJ1-3; 7 nucleotides match TRBD1. The V segment lost 4 bases and the J segment 1 base; nucleotides outside the gene matches: 8. Per the germline V gene, CDR1 is SGDLS and CDR2 is YYNGEE. The CDR3 is 16 residues long. In DNA, the CDR3 is TGTGCCAGCAGCTTCCGCGGGGGACAGTCTGGAAACACCATATATTTT. Translated, it gives CASSFRGGQSGNTIYF.

The CDR3: CASSDNGFTYEQYF. DNA for the CDR3: TGTGCCAGCAGTGATAATGGGTTCACCTACGAGCAGTACTTC. The chain joins TRBV2 to TRBJ2-7; D is unresolved. With 3 bases removed from V and 2 bases from J, the gap between germline ends came to 11 bases. The CDR3 sequence is 14 residues long. Germline CDR1 SNHLY, CDR2 FYNNEI.

This chain joins TRBV2 and TRBJ2-2; unclear D gene. Germline CDR1 SNHLY, CDR2 FYNNEI. The CDR3 is 13 residues long. The germline V and J ends were trimmed by 2 bases and 5 bases, with 6 bases remaining between them. CDR3 nucleotide sequence: TGTGCCAGCAGTGAATCGTGGACCGGGGAGCTGTTTTTT. Translating gives CASSESWTGELFF.

The V call is TRBV4-3, the J call TRBJ2-2; the D is unclear. Germline CDR1 reads LGHNA; CDR2 reads YSLEER. V lost 0 bases, J lost 8 bases, and 7 bases lay in between. The CDR3 consists of 13 residues. CDR3 protein: CASSQDISGELFF. CDR3 sequence (DNA): TGCGCCAGCAGCCAAGATATCTCGGGGGAGCTGTTTTTT.

This chain uses TRBV5-1 with TRBJ1-2, with 9 bases that match TRBD1. V gave up 4 bases and J gave up 7 bases; unmatched junction bases: 8. This CDR3 is built from 14 residues. Looked up from germline, CDR1 is SGHRS and CDR2 is YFSETQ. The CDR3 loop is CASSQQGASGGYTF. CDR3 nucleotide sequence: TGCGCCAGCAGCCAACAGGGGGCCAGTGGTGGCTACACCTTC.

This chain links TRBV30 with TRBJ2-7; 7 bases agree with TRBD1. Looked up from germline, CDR1 is GTSNPN and CDR2 is SVGIG (reference sequence). Trimming cost V 3 bases and J 7 bases; bases outside gene matches: 12. The CDR3 loop spans 14 amino acids. The CDR3 loop is CAWSSFDARGEQYF. CDR3 DNA sequence: TGTGCCTGGAGCTCCTTCGACGCCAGGGGGGAGCAGTACTTC.

As regards this clone: Since a much larger clone is just one base distant, this may be a read error. V and J are TRBV9 and TRBJ2-2; D remains ambiguous. The V and J ends lost 0 bases and 6 bases respectively, with 9 bases between them. Germline V gene lookup returns CDR1 SGDLS and CDR2 YYNGEE. CDR3 size: 14 residues. CDR3 sequence: CASSVVMDAGELFF. CDR3 nucleotide sequence: TGTGCCAGCAGCGTAGTTATGGACGCCGGGGAGCTGTTTTTT.

V gene TRBV11-2 combines with J gene TRBJ2-1, with 11 bases lining up with TRBD2. Germline loops: CDR1 SGHAT, CDR2 FQNNGV. The CDR3 spans 18 residues. Trimming removed 3 bases from V and 0 bases from J; junction bases left unmatched: 7. Here the CDR3 DNA reads TGTGCCAGCAGCTTTAGCGGGAGGGCCGGGAGCTCCTACAATGAGCAGTTCTTC. This encodes CASSFSGRAGSSYNEQFF.

The J gene is TRBJ2-2, the V gene TRBV4-1, with 7 bases aligning to TRBD1. V was clipped by 4 bases and J by 2 bases; unmatched bases: 4. The CDR3 loop spans 15 amino acids. The germline gives CDR1 MGHRA, CDR2 YSYEKL. CDR3 amino acids: CASSRDRANTGELFF. The CDR3 nucleotides are TGCGCCAGCAGCCGTGACAGGGCCAACACCGGGGAGCTGTTTTTT.

This sequence joins TRBV5-4 and TRBJ2-5, with 13 positions matching TRBD2. Germline CDR1 and CDR2: SGHNT and YYREEE (reference sequence). With V trimmed by 4 bases and J by 7 bases, 10 bases remained unmatched. CDR3 length: 16 amino acids. CDR3 sequence (DNA): TGTGCCAGCAGCCCGGAGGGACTAGCGGGGATACGGACCCAGTACTTC. It encodes CASSPEGLAGIRTQYF.

The chain is built from TRBV5-1 and TRBJ2-3, with 7 positions matching TRBD1. Germline V gene data show CDR1 as SGHRS and CDR2 as YFSETQ. Trimming took 4 bases from V and 2 from J; bases not matched to a gene: 22. This CDR3 is built from 20 residues. Here the CDR3 reads CASSAEPGQTLPRITDTQYF. Written as DNA, the CDR3 is TGCGCCAGCAGCGCGGAACCGGGACAGACCCTCCCAAGGATCACAGATACGCAGTATTTT. Supplemented by reference TRBV5-1 and TRBJ2-3, the full variable domain reads KAGVTQTPRYLIKTRGQQVTLSCSPISGHRSVSWYQQTPGQGLQFLFEYFSETQRNKGNFPGRFSGRQFSNSRSEMNVSTLELGDSALYLCASSAEPGQTLPRITDTQYFGPGTRLTVL.

A word on this clone: Other DNA variants within this sample encode the same CDR3. This chain links TRBV5-1 with TRBJ2-7; no clear D gene. The CDR3 totals 14 residues. Germline V CDR1 and CDR2: SGHRS, YFSETQ. V lost 0 bases and J lost 0, with 7 bases in between. The CDR3 DNA sequence: TGCGCCAGCAGCTTGGCGGGCCTCTCCTACGAGCAGTACTTC. The encoded protein is CASSLAGLSYEQYF.

The rearrangement links TRBV4-3 to TRBJ2-2; TRBD2 might be the D (6 bases). V gave up 5 bases and J gave up 1 base, with 11 bases separating them. The germline V gene encodes CDR1 LGHNA and CDR2 YSLEER. The CDR3 consists of 15 residues. The CDR3 DNA sequence: TGCGCCAGCAGCATCGGGACTGGGAACACCGGGGAGCTGTTTTTT. Residues: CASSIGTGNTGELFF.